Below are 10 T cell receptor beta chains sequenced from a single sample in a study of blood T cell repertoires in COVID-19. The table came from immunoSEQ multiplex PCR; TCRdb's copy has only in-frame clones and leaves some out. This sample has about 340,000 clones, with approximately 86% found just once. The sequenced material came from peripheral blood. The receptor source for this set is a woman aged 55 to 70 with COVID-19, enrolled during active disease.

The chain employs TRBV11-3 and TRBJ1-2, with D tentatively TRBD1 (5 bases). Trimming removed 5 bases from V and 3 bases from J, with 13 bases in between. Germline lookup yields CDR1 SGHNT and CDR2 YENEEA. CDR3 length: 14 amino acids. CDR3 bases: TGTGCCAGCAGCCCCAGGGCGGGGGACTATGGCTACACCTTC. This translates into CASSPRAGDYGYTF.

The rearrangement uses TRBV6-1 and TRBJ1-5; D uncertain. Germline CDR1 and CDR2: MNHNS and SASEGT. This CDR3 contains 14 residues. Trimming shortened V by 0 bases and J by 4 bases, and 7 bases separated the two germline ends. CDR3 sequence (DNA): TGTGCCAGCAGTGAAGCCAGGCCGAATCAGCCCCAGCATTTT. Translation gives CASSEARPNQPQHF.

The V call is TRBV5-1, the J call TRBJ2-1; 13 bases are a match to TRBD2. The trim removed 4 bases at V and 4 bases at J, leaving 8 bases unmatched. CDR1 SGHRS and CDR2 YFSETQ come from the germline V gene. CDR3 length equals 17 residues. CDR3 sequence (DNA): TGCGCCAGCAGCCTTGGACTAGCGGGGGCAATTTACAATGAGCAGTTCTTC. Translated, it gives CASSLGLAGAIYNEQFF.

This chain uses TRBV6-6 with TRBJ1-4, with D perhaps matching TRBD1 (5 bases). V was clipped by 5 bases and J by 0 bases, with 10 bases between them. The CDR3 sequence is 15 residues long. The germline gives CDR1 MNHNY, CDR2 SVGAGI (reference sequence). CDR3 residues: CASSKGTPTNEKLFF. The CDR3 region has the DNA TGTGCCAGCAGTAAGGGGACTCCAACTAATGAAAAACTGTTTTTT.

The rearrangement joins TRBV19 to TRBJ2-1, with TRBD2 identical over 9 bases. In germline, CDR1 is LNHDA, CDR2 SQIVND (reference sequence). The V segment lost 10 bases and the J segment 11 bases; nucleotides outside the gene matches: 6. The CDR3 is 11 residues long. The CDR3 loop is CATTSGGKQFF. CDR3 bases: TGTGCCACAACCAGCGGGGGGAAGCAGTTCTTC. Looking up the rest from reference TRBV19 and TRBJ2-1 gives the full variable domain: DGGITQSPKYLFRKEGQNVTLSCEQNLNHDAMYWYRQDPGQGLRLIYYSQIVNDFQKGDIAEGYSVSREKKESFPLTVTSAQKNPTAFYLCATTSGGKQFFGPGTRLTVL.

This clone was seen a handful of times. The chain links TRBV7-9 to TRBJ2-1; tentative D call: TRBD2 (6 bases). The CDR3 length is 14 residues. Trimming left V 5 bases short and J 7 bases short, with 15 bases between. The V gene's germline CDR1 is SEHNR and CDR2 FQNEAQ (reference sequence). CDR3 region: CASSVGGGLNEQFF. The CDR3 nucleotides are TGTGCCAGCAGCGTCGGGGGAGGCTTGAATGAGCAGTTCTTC.

The chain carries TRBV19 and TRBJ1-5; the D is unclear. CDR3 size: 13 residues. Germline V gene data show CDR1 as LNHDA and CDR2 as SQIVND (reference sequence). Trimming left V 7 bases short and J 5 bases short, with 12 bases between. CDR3 sequence (DNA): TGTGCCAGTATTACGGTTCGGGATCAGCCCCAGCATTTT. Residues: CASITVRDQPQHF.

The DNA for the CDR3 is TGTGCCAGCTCACCACGACGGACAGGGGCCTCCCTAGCCAAAAACATTCAGTACTTC. Its protein product is CASSPRRTGASLAKNIQYF. The J gene is TRBJ2-4, the V gene TRBV18, with 9 nucleotides matching TRBD1. V lost 1 base, J lost 0 bases, and 10 bases stayed unmatched. The length of the CDR3 is 19 residues. CDR1 and CDR2 (germline): KGHSH, LQKENI.

This chain connects TRBV27 to TRBJ2-3; 10 bases fit TRBD1. V lost 4 bases to trimming and J lost 1 base; unmatched junction nucleotides: 17. Germline CDR1 reads MNHEY; CDR2 reads SMNVEV (reference sequence). CDR3 length equals 20 residues. CDR3 sequence reads: CASSSHPVASGQGGTDTQYF. As DNA, the CDR3 is TGTGCCAGCAGTTCCCACCCGGTTGCCTCAGGACAGGGGGGCACAGATACGCAGTATTTT.

This clone showed up just once. The chain is built from TRBV7-9 and TRBJ1-2; a possible D gene is TRBD1 (6 bases). This CDR3 contains 17 residues. Trimming cost V 9 bases and J 3 bases, with 26 bases left between them. CDR1 SEHNR and CDR2 FQNEAQ come from the germline V gene (reference sequence). For the CDR3, the DNA is TGTGCCAGTACGACGACGTTACAGGGAGCCTCTTACTATGGCTACACCTTC. Its protein product is CASTTTLQGASYYGYTF. The full variable domain, its missing parts supplied by reference TRBV7-9 and TRBJ1-2, is DTGVSQNPRHKITKRGQNVTFRCDPISEHNRLYWYRQTLGQGPEFLTYFQNEAQLEKSRLLSDRFSAERPKGSFSTLEIQRTEQGDSAMYLCASTTTLQGASYYGYTFGSGTRLTVV.